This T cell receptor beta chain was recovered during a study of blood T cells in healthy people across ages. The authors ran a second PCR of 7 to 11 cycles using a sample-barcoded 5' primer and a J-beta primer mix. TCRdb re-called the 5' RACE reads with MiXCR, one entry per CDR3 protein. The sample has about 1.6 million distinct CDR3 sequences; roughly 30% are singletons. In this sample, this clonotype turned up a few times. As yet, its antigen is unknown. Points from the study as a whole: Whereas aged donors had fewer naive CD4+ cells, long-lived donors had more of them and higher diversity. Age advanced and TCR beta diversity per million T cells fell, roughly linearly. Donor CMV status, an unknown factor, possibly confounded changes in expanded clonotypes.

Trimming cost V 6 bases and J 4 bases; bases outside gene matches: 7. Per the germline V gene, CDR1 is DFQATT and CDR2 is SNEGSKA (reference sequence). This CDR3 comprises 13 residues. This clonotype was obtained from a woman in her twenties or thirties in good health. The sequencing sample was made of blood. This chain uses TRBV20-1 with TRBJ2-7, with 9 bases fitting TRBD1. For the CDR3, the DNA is TGCAGTGCAAAGGGACAGGGTACTTACGAGCAGTACTTC. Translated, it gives CSAKGQGTYEQYF.